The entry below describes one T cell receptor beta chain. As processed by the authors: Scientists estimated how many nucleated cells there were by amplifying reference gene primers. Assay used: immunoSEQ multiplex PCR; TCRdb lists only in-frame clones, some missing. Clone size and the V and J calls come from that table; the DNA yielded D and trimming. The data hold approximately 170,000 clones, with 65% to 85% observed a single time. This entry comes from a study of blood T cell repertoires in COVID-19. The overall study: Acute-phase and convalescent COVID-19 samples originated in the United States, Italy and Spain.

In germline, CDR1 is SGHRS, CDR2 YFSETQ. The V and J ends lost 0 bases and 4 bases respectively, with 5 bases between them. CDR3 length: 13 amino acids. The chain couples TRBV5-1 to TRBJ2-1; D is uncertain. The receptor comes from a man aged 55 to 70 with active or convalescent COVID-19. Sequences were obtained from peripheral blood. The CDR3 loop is CASSLDSYNEQFF. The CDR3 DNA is TGCGCCAGCAGCTTGGACAGTTACAATGAGCAGTTCTTC.